These 12 T cell receptor beta chains share one sample of origin, sequenced in a study of blood T cell repertoires in COVID-19. Some clones are missing from TCRdb's copy, which holds only in-frame ones; the method was immunoSEQ multiplex PCR. The top ten hold under 3% of the sample, which has 250,000 to 350,000 clones, roughly 90% seen once. Sequenced sample: peripheral blood. The receptors were sampled from a woman aged 25 to 39 with COVID-19, enrolled during active disease.

The V gene is TRBV27, the J gene TRBJ2-7; perhaps TRBD2 as D (5 bases). This CDR3 comprises 14 residues. CDR1 is MNHEY and CDR2 is SMNVEV in the germline V gene (reference sequence). Trimming left V 5 bases short and J 3 bases short, with 14 bases between. CDR3 in DNA: TGTGCCAGCAGTAGGACTCTCCTTAGCTACGAGCAGTACTTC. It codes for CASSRTLLSYEQYF.

The rearrangement uses TRBV7-9 and TRBJ1-4, with a tentative D call TRBD1 (6 bases). The CDR3 extends over 14 amino acids. Between the trimmed V and J ends, which lost 4 bases and 8 bases, there was a span of 14 bases. Germline CDR1 reads SEHNR; CDR2 reads FQNEAQ (reference sequence). CDR3: CASSYSGVGEKLFF. The DNA for the CDR3 is TGTGCCAGCAGCTATTCAGGGGTTGGGGAAAAACTGTTTTTT.

This clone was detected only a few times. The rearrangement uses TRBV6-2 or TRBV6-3 and TRBJ1-2; 7 bases map to TRBD1. The CDR3 has 13 residues. V was clipped by 6 bases and J by 0 bases; unmatched bases: 1. The germline V gene encodes CDR1 MNHEY and CDR2 SVGEGT. The chain's CDR3 is CASSQGANYGYTF. In nucleotides, the CDR3 is TGTGCCAGCAGCCAGGGGGCTAACTATGGCTACACCTTC.

CDR3 coding DNA: TGTGCCAGCAGTTTCAGGACTAGCGGGACTGATACGCAGTATTTT. Residues: CASSFRTSGTDTQYF. The gene calls are TRBV28 and TRBJ2-3; TRBD2 matches at 12 bases. Germline lookup yields CDR1 MDHEN and CDR2 SYDVKM. After removal of 3 bases from V and 6 bases from J, the junction contained 4 bases not matched to a gene. This CDR3 contains 15 residues.

The genes are TRBV28 and TRBJ1-4; weak D call: TRBD1 (5 bases). The V and J ends lost 7 bases and 0 bases respectively, with 12 bases between them. This CDR3 spans 15 amino acids. Germline V gives CDR1 MDHEN, CDR2 SYDVKM. CDR3 nucleotides: TGTGCCAGCATTACGACGGGGGCAACTAATGAAAAACTGTTTTTT. As protein: CASITTGATNEKLFF.

This chain links TRBV19 with TRBJ2-1; 8 positions agree with TRBD1. Germline CDR1 LNHDA, CDR2 SQIVND (reference sequence). The CDR3 has 16 residues. Trimming cost V 6 bases and J 3 bases; bases outside gene matches: 10. DNA of the CDR3: TGTGCCAGTAGAGACAGGTGGACAGGGAGCTACAATGAGCAGTTCTTC. Residues: CASRDRWTGSYNEQFF.

The chain combines TRBV28 with TRBJ2-1, with TRBD1 matching over 10 bases. CDR3 length equals 14 residues. Germline CDR1 reads MDHEN; CDR2 reads SYDVKM. With V trimmed by 8 bases and J by 6 bases, 7 bases remained unmatched. The DNA for the CDR3 is TGTGCCAGCGTTGACAGGGGGCATTTCAATGAGCAGTTCTTC. Its translation is CASVDRGHFNEQFF.

The chain employs TRBV27 and TRBJ2-1; TRBD2 might be the D (5 bases). The CDR3 is made up of 15 amino acids. The V gene lost 6 bases and the J gene lost 0 bases, with 12 bases spanning the gap. The germline V gene encodes CDR1 MNHEY and CDR2 SMNVEV (reference sequence). CDR3 protein: CASRDLSSSYNEQFF. CDR3 DNA sequence: TGTGCCAGCAGGGACTTGTCGAGCTCCTACAATGAGCAGTTCTTC.

The genes are TRBV14 and TRBJ2-1; 8 bases fit TRBD2. The trim removed 1 base at V and 6 bases at J, leaving 8 bases unmatched. This CDR3 spans 16 amino acids. Germline V gives CDR1 SGHDN, CDR2 FVKESK. The CDR3 sequence: CASSQVSGMVRNEQFF. The CDR3 DNA sequence: TGTGCCAGCAGCCAAGTTAGCGGGATGGTCCGCAATGAGCAGTTCTTC.

This chain links TRBV10-3 with TRBJ1-3; tentative D call: TRBD1 (5 bases). This CDR3 is 15 amino acids long. Between the trimmed V and J ends, which lost 0 bases and 8 bases, there was a span of 14 bases. Per germline, CDR1 ENHRY and CDR2 SYGVKD. This CDR3 is CAISESFAPRDTIYF. DNA of the CDR3: TGTGCCATCAGTGAGTCGTTCGCTCCCAGGGACACCATATATTTT.

This chain links TRBV19 with TRBJ1-5; D is possibly TRBD1 (6 bases). Between the trimmed V and J ends, which lost 5 bases and 4 bases, there was a span of 18 bases. From germline, CDR1 is LNHDA and CDR2 SQIVND (reference sequence). The CDR3 is 16 amino acids. CDR3 sequence: CASSLPQGSYNQPQHF. CDR3 in DNA: TGTGCCAGTAGTCTCCCACAGGGTTCTTATAATCAGCCCCAGCATTTT.

The chain employs TRBV16 and TRBJ2-7, with TRBD2 matching over 8 bases. The CDR3 extends over 14 amino acids. Germline assignment: CDR1 KGHSY and CDR2 FQNENV. Unmatched junction bases numbered 5, after V lost 2 bases and J lost 5 bases. This CDR3 is CASSQLSGTHEQYF. CDR3 coding DNA: TGTGCCAGCAGCCAACTTAGCGGGACCCACGAGCAGTACTTC.